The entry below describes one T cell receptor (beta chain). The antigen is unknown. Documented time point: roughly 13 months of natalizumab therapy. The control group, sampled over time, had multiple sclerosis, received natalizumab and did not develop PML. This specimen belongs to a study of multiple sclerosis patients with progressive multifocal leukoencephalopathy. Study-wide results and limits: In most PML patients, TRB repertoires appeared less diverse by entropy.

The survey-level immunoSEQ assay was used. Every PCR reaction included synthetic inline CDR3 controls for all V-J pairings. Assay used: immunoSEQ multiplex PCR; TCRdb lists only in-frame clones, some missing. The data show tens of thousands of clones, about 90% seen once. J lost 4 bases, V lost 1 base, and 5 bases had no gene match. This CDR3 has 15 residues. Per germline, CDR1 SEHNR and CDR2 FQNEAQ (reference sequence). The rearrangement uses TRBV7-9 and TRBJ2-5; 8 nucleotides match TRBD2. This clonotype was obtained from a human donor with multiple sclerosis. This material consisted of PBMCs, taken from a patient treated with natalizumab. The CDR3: CASSLGGGRRETQYF. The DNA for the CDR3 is TGTGCCAGCAGCTTAGGCGGGGGGCGTCGAGAGACCCAGTACTTC.